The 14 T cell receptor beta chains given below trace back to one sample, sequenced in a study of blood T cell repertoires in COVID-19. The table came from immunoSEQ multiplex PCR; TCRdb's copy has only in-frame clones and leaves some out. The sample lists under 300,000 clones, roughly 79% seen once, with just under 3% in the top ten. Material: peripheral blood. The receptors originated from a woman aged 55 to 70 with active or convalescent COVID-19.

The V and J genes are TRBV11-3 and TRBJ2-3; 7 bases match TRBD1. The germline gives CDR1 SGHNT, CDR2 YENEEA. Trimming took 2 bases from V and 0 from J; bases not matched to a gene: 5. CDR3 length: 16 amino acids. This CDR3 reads CASSLTGDSSTDTQYF. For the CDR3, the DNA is TGTGCCAGCAGCTTAACAGGGGATTCTAGCACAGATACGCAGTATTTT.

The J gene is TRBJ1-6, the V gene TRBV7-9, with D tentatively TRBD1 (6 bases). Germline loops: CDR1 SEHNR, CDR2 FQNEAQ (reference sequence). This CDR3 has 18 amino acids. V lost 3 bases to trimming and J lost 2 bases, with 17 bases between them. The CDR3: CASSFRTPRDTYNSPLHF. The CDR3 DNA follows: TGTGCCAGCAGCTTCCGGACACCGAGGGACACCTATAATTCACCCCTCCACTTT.

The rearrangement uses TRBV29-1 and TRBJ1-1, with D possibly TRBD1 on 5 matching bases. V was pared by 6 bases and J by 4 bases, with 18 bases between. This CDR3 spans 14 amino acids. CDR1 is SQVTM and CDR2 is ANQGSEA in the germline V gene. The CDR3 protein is CSVRDGGFSTEAFF. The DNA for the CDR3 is TGCAGCGTACGGGACGGGGGGTTCAGCACTGAAGCTTTCTTT.

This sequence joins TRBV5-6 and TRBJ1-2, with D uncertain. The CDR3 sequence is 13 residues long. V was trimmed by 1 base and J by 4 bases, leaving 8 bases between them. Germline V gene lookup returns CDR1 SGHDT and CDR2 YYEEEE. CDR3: CASSLREGYGYTF. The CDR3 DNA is TGTGCCAGCAGCTTGAGGGAGGGCTATGGCTACACCTTC.

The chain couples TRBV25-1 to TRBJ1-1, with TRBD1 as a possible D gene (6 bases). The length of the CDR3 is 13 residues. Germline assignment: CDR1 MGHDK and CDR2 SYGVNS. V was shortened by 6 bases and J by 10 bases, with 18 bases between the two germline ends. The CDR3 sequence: CASSAGVAGRAFF. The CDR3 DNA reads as TGTGCCAGCAGCGCAGGGGTGGCAGGGAGAGCTTTCTTT. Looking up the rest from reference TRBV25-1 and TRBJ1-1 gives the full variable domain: EADIYQTPRYLVIGTGKKITLECSQTMGHDKMYWYQQDPGMELHLIHYSYGVNSTEKGDLSSESTVSRIRTEHFPLTLESARPSHTSQYLCASSAGVAGRAFFGQGTRLTVV.

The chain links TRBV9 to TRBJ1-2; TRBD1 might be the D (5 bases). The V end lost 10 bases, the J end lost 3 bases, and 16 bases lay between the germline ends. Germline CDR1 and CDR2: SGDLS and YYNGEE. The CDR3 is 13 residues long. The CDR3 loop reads CASTGGGYYGYTF. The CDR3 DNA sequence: TGTGCCTCCACGGGTGGGGGGTACTATGGCTACACCTTC.

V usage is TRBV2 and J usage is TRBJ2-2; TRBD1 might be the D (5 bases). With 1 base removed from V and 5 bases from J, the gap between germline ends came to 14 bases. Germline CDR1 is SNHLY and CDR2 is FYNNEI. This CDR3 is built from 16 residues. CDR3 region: CASSEGGGLGTGELFF. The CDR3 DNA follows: TGTGCCAGCAGTGAAGGGGGCGGTCTAGGGACCGGGGAGCTGTTTTTT.

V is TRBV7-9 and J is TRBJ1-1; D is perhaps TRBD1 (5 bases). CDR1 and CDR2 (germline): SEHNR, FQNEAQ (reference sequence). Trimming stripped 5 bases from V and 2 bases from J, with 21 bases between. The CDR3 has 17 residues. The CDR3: CASSLPPGTGRNTEAFF. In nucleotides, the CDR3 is TGTGCCAGCAGCCTCCCCCCCGGAACAGGTCGTAACACTGAAGCTTTCTTT.

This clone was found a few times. CDR3 residues: CASSQENRVRGNTIYF. CDR3 coding DNA: TGCGCCAGCAGCCAAGAAAACAGGGTACGGGGAAACACCATATATTTT. The chain employs TRBV4-1 and TRBJ1-3; TRBD1 is a possible D gene (6 bases). The CDR3 is 16 residues long. Germline V gene lookup returns CDR1 MGHRA and CDR2 YSYEKL. V dropped 0 bases and J dropped 4 bases, with 13 bases sitting between them.

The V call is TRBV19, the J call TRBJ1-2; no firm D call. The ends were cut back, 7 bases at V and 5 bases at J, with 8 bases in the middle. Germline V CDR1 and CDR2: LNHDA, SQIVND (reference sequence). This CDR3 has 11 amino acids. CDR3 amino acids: CASIRVYGYTF. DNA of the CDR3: TGTGCCAGTATACGAGTTTATGGCTACACCTTC.

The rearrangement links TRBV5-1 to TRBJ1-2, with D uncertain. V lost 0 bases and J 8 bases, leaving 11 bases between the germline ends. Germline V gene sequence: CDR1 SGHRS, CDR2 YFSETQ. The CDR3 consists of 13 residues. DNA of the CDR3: TGCGCCAGCAGCTTGGAGGCGGAAGTCGGCTACACCTTC. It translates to CASSLEAEVGYTF.

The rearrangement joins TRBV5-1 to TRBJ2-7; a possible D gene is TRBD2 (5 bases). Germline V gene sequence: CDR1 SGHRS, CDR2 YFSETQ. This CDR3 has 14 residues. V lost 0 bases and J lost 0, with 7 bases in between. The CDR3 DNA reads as TGCGCCAGCAGCTTGGCGAGCGGCTCCTACGAGCAGTACTTC. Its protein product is CASSLASGSYEQYF.

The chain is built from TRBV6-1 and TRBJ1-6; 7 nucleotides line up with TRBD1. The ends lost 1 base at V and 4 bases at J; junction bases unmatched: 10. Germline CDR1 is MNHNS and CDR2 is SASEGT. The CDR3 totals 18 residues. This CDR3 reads CASSEGDRTRWYNSPLHF. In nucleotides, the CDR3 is TGTGCCAGCAGTGAAGGGGACAGAACTAGGTGGTATAATTCACCCCTCCACTTT.

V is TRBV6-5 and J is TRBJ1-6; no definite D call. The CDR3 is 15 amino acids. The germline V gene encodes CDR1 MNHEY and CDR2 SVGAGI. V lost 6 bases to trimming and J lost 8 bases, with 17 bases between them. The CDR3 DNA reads TGTGCCAGCAGGCCGAGCGCGGGGAGGGATTCACCCCTCCACTTT. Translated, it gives CASRPSAGRDSPLHF.